The sample holds many counts of the clone carrying this T cell receptor beta chain. What it binds is not known. CDR3 length: 12 residues. V lost 3 bases and J 2 bases, leaving 8 bases between the germline ends. CDR1 is DFQATT and CDR2 is SNEGSKA in the germline V gene (reference sequence). The data originate from a study of read filtering for tumor transcriptome and immune sequencing. Points from the study as a whole: This fraction held mixed bone marrow immune cells after CD138-negative sorting. Single-read clonotypes: about 81.9% of IR-seq clonotypes (roughly 4% of reads), about 70% of RNA-seq clonotypes (approximately 45% of reads).

The library was built from about 0.4 ug RNA with molecular barcoded adaptors for alpha/delta and beta/gamma chains. TCRdb re-derived calls from the reads in MiXCR, one entry per CDR3 protein. Here the sample spans 65,000 or so distinct CDR3 sequences, roughly 20% being singletons. The sequence was obtained from a donor aged 40 or over with multiple myeloma. The rearrangement joins TRBV20-1 to TRBJ2-7; possible D gene TRBD2, 5 bases. Sequenced input: a population of CD138-negative cells sorted from bone marrow. The CDR3 here is CSASEGTYEQYF. CDR3 DNA: TGCAGTGCTAGTGAGGGAACCTACGAGCAGTACTTC.